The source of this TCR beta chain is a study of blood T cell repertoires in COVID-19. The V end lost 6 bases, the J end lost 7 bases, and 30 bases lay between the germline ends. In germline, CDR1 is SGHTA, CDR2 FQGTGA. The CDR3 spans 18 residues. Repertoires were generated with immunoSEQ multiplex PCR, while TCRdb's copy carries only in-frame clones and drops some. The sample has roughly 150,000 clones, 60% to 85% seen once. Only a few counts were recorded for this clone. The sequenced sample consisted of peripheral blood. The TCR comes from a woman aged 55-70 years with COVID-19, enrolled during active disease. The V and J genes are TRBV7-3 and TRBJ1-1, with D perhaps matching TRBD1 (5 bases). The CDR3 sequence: CASRVTGGPSVISVEAFF. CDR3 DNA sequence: TGTGCCAGCAGGGTAACCGGGGGTCCGTCGGTGATTTCTGTTGAAGCTTTCTTT.